One and the same sample provided the 5 T cell receptor beta chains below, sequenced in a study of blood T cell repertoires in COVID-19. The method was immunoSEQ multiplex PCR; TCRdb's version includes in-frame clones alone and lacks a portion of them. The repertoire includes around 250,000 clones, roughly 88% of them detected once, and 1.5% to 2% sits in the top ten. The sample comprised PBMCs or T cells enriched from blood (not recorded which). The receptor source for this set is a woman aged 50 to 65 who had recovered from COVID-19.

The chain combines TRBV7-3 with TRBJ2-1, with D possibly TRBD2 on 5 matching bases. Germline loops: CDR1 SGHTA, CDR2 FQGTGA. The length of the CDR3 is 13 residues. V dropped 2 bases and J dropped 15 bases, with 17 bases sitting between them. In DNA, the CDR3 is TGTGCCAGCAGCTTATACCCGGACTCCCCGGGGTTCTTC. Its translation: CASSLYPDSPGFF.

There are a few counts of this clone. The V and J genes are TRBV3-1 (or the pseudogene TRBV3-2) and TRBJ1-6; D is undetermined. The CDR3 length is 12 residues. Germline CDR1 and CDR2: LGHDT and YNNKEL (reference sequence). The V and J ends lost 2 bases and 9 bases respectively, with 5 bases between them. The CDR3 bases are TGTGCCAGCAGCCAAACCGGTTCACCCCTCCACTTT. This encodes CASSQTGSPLHF.

The V call is TRBV27, the J call TRBJ2-1, with D hard to call. Germline assignment: CDR1 MNHEY and CDR2 SMNVEV (reference sequence). Trimming left V 5 bases short and J 3 bases short, with 20 bases between. CDR3 length: 17 amino acids. The CDR3 here is CASSPSYGGVHYNEQFF. DNA for the CDR3: TGTGCCAGCAGTCCCTCCTATGGCGGAGTCCACTACAATGAGCAGTTCTTC.

The chain links TRBV6-5 to TRBJ1-1, with D maybe TRBD1 (6 bases). Germline lookup yields CDR1 MNHEY and CDR2 SVGAGI. The CDR3 contains 14 residues. V was pared by 6 bases and J by 4 bases, with 15 bases between. CDR3 sequence reads: CASRLEVGGTEAFF. The CDR3 nucleotides are TGTGCCAGCAGATTGGAAGTAGGGGGCACTGAAGCTTTCTTT.

The genes are TRBV2 and TRBJ2-3; D is possibly TRBD2 (6 bases). V lost 2 bases and J lost 2, with 11 bases in between. The CDR3 spans 15 residues. Germline CDR1 and CDR2: SNHLY and FYNNEI. In nucleotides, the CDR3 is TGTGCCAGCAGTGAACGGGACTTCCCCACAGATACGCAGTATTTT. Translating gives CASSERDFPTDTQYF.